The T cell receptor (beta chain) described here comes from a study of lymphopenia after photon versus proton radiotherapy. Study results and limitations: Only patients who died were analyzed for survival; proton advantage is unproven. Proton therapy kept repertoires fairly stable, unlike photons, which gained effector/memory cells. Post-nadir diversity loss with photons came from oligoclonal expansion, particularly CD8+ Temra cells.

Measured with immunoSEQ multiplex PCR; TCRdb has only the in-frame clones, and not every one. Here the sample spans more than 20,000 clones, about 85% being singletons. This clone came up a few times. Antigen unknown. Looked up from germline, CDR1 is SGHAT and CDR2 is FQDESV (reference sequence). Trimming left V 3 bases short and J 5 bases short, with 6 bases between. CDR3 length: 12 amino acids. Sequencing used peripheral blood, obtained from a patient treated with photon-based radiotherapy. This receptor was identified in a man aged 55-75 years with pancreatic cancer. This chain uses TRBV11-1 with TRBJ2-3; D gene ambiguous. The CDR3 region is CASSLSRDTQYF. The CDR3 coding sequence is TGTGCCAGCAGCTTGAGCCGAGATACGCAGTATTTT.